Shown below are 2 T cell receptor beta chains from a single sample sequenced in a study of cytomegalovirus exposure and HLA in healthy donors. The PCR made use of 60 Vbeta and 13 Jbeta primers. The data were produced by immunoSEQ multiplex PCR, yet TCRdb's version contains in-frame clones alone and is incomplete. The sample contains roughly 250,000 clones, roughly four fifths of which appear only once. The specimen was PBMCs. The receptors were gathered from a woman between 40 and 55 years old in good health and CMV-seropositive.

As DNA, the CDR3 is TGCAGCGTTACTAGGACTAGCGGGACCTACAATGAGCAGTTCTTC. Translated: CSVTRTSGTYNEQFF. The gene calls are TRBV29-1 and TRBJ2-1; 12 bases are a match to TRBD2. J was trimmed by 2 bases and V by 5 bases; bases with no gene match: 4. This CDR3 is 15 amino acids long. Germline loops: CDR1 SQVTM, CDR2 ANQGSEA.

J is TRBJ2-2 and V is TRBV5-6, with D hard to call. Trimming cost V 6 bases and J 3 bases, with 9 bases left between them. Germline V gene sequence: CDR1 SGHDT, CDR2 YYEEEE. The CDR3 contains 13 residues. CDR3 DNA: TGTGCCAGCATCAATACGGACACCGGGGAGCTGTTTTTT. This encodes CASINTDTGELFF.